A single sample gave rise to the 19 T cell receptor beta chains below, sequenced in a study of regulatory T cells in long-lasting Graves disease. Stated time point: newly diagnosed GD, antithyroid drugs for less than 3 months. PBMC-derived RNA was used for the TCR library. Investigators prepared the TCR beta libraries by applying iRepertoire HTBI primers and Arm-PCR of CDR3 regions. TCRdb called the multiplex PCR reads again in MiXCR, with one record for every CDR3 protein. This table holds around 480,000 distinct CDR3 sequences, about 16% found once. The sample was also linked to a second study, of T cells in Graves' hyperthyroidism and ophthalmopathy.

This specimen consisted of peripheral blood mononuclear cells (PBMCs), obtained at new diagnosis, from a patient treated with antithyroid drugs. The receptors derive from a woman aged 40-65 years with Graves disease.

This clonotype has ten or more counts. The rearrangement uses TRBV30 and TRBJ2-5, with a weak D call TRBD2 (7 bases). The V and J ends lost 3 bases and 0 bases respectively, with 14 bases between them. Germline CDR1 reads GTSNPN; CDR2 reads SVGIG (reference sequence). The CDR3 loop spans 15 amino acids. The DNA of the CDR3 is TGTGCCTGGAGCGGGGGGACACCCTACCAAGAGACCCAGTACTTC. It is translated as CAWSGGTPYQETQYF.

In this sample, this clonotype turned up a few times. The chain joins TRBV20-1 to TRBJ2-7; D is possibly TRBD1 (6 bases). In germline, CDR1 is DFQATT, CDR2 SNEGSKA (reference sequence). The CDR3 extends over 12 amino acids. The CDR3 loop reads CAAQGPLYEQYF. CDR3 DNA sequence: TGCGCAGCTCAGGGGCCTCTCTACGAGCAGTACTTC.

This clonotype was found a few times. The chain combines TRBV6-2 or TRBV6-3 with TRBJ2-3; the D gene is possibly TRBD1 (5 bases). This CDR3 is built from 14 residues. The V gene's germline CDR1 is MNHEY and CDR2 SVGEGT. With 7 bases removed from V and 1 base from J, the gap between germline ends came to 12 bases. CDR3 bases: TGTGCCAGCAAGGAAGGGGCCCGCACAGATACGCAGTATTTT. Amino acid sequence: CASKEGARTDTQYF.

The chain employs TRBV12-3 or TRBV12-4 and TRBJ1-3; perhaps TRBD1 as D (5 bases). The CDR3 length is 15 residues. Trimming removed 6 bases at V and 4 bases at J, with 16 bases between. For the CDR3, the DNA is TGTGCCAGCAGCCTCCCGGGGACGGTAGGAAACACCATATATTTT. This codes for CASSLPGTVGNTIYF.

This clonotype occurred many times. The rearrangement joins TRBV6-2 or TRBV6-3 to TRBJ2-3; D is unclear. Trimming removed 10 bases at V and 1 base at J, with 6 bases between. The CDR3 spans 11 residues. The germline V gene encodes CDR1 MNHEY and CDR2 SVGEGT. CDR3: CATVRTDTQYF. In DNA, the CDR3 is TGTGCCACCGTACGCACAGATACGCAGTATTTT.

Comments on this clonotype: A clone one base away is much larger, so this may be a read error. The chain carries TRBV18 and TRBJ2-1; the match to TRBD2 covers 8 bases. The length of the CDR3 is 16 residues. Trimming took 4 bases from V and 4 from J; bases not matched to a gene: 9. Germline CDR1 and CDR2: KGHSH and LQKENI. The CDR3 sequence: CASSLTRAGGYNEQFF. The CDR3 region has the DNA TGTGCCAGCTCACTAACCCGCGCGGGGGGTTACAATGAGCAGTTCTTC.

Comment on this clonotype: A read error may be the cause here, since a much bigger clone is one base away. V is TRBV12-3 or TRBV12-4 and J is TRBJ1-1, with D possibly being TRBD1 (5 bases). The CDR3 length is 13 residues. Here the CDR3 reads CASSRLGQTEALF. The CDR3 region has the DNA TGTGCCAGCAGTCGCCTAGGACAAACTGAAGCTCTCTTT.

Many counts were recorded for this clonotype. The chain is built from TRBV6-5 and TRBJ2-7; D is ambiguous. CDR1 and CDR2 (germline): MNHEY, SVGAGI. Trimming pared 0 bases from V and 0 bases from J, leaving 12 bases between. The CDR3 sequence is 16 residues long. CDR3 DNA: TGTGCCAGCAGTTACTCGAGAAGGTCCAGCTCCTACGAGCAGTACTTC. Translation: CASSYSRRSSSYEQYF.

V and J are TRBV10-3 and TRBJ2-7, with TRBD1 matching 7 bases. Germline values: CDR1 ENHRY, CDR2 SYGVKD. With 3 bases clipped from V and 2 bases from J, the junction kept 7 bases outside the gene matches. The CDR3 has 15 residues. The CDR3 DNA reads as TGTGCCATCAGTGAAACGCGGACAGGTCCCTACGAGCAGTACTTC. Its translation: CAISETRTGPYEQYF.

The chain uses TRBV19 and TRBJ2-6; 9 nucleotides line up with TRBD1. The CDR3 sequence is 20 residues long. Trimming removed 3 bases from V and 0 bases from J; junction bases left unmatched: 12. The V gene's germline CDR1 is LNHDA and CDR2 SQIVND (reference sequence). CDR3 amino acids: CASSMPAPTGGSSGANVLTF. The CDR3 coding sequence is TGTGCCAGTAGTATGCCTGCCCCCACAGGGGGCAGCTCTGGGGCCAACGTCCTGACTTTC.

This clonotype appeared many times. V gene TRBV30 combines with J gene TRBJ1-3, with TRBD1 matching 11 bases. V was clipped by 3 bases and J by 4 bases; unmatched bases: 2. The CDR3 is 14 amino acids. The V gene's germline CDR1 is GTSNPN and CDR2 SVGIG (reference sequence). In DNA form, the CDR3 reads TGTGCCTGGAGAAGGACAGGGGGCGGAAACACCATATATTTT. Its translation: CAWRRTGGGNTIYF.

V gene TRBV6-1 combines with J gene TRBJ1-5; D possibly corresponds to TRBD1 (6 bases). The V gene lost 6 bases and the J gene lost 4 bases, with 16 bases spanning the gap. CDR3 length: 15 residues. The germline V gene has CDR1 MNHNS and CDR2 SASEGT. DNA for the CDR3: TGTGCCAGCAGGACCAGGGGAGGAAATAATCAGCCCCAGCATTTT. Translation: CASRTRGGNNQPQHF.

The chain has TRBV12-3 or TRBV12-4 and TRBJ2-2; D gene unclear. CDR3 size: 16 residues. V lost 6 bases to trimming and J lost 0 bases, with 14 bases between them. The CDR3 protein is CASRSYGISNTGELFF. As DNA, the CDR3 is TGTGCCAGCAGGTCATATGGGATTTCGAACACCGGGGAGCTGTTTTTT.

This clonotype has just a few counts. The chain links TRBV5-5 to TRBJ1-2; D is ambiguous. The V gene lost 0 bases and the J gene lost 8 bases, with 14 bases spanning the gap. CDR1 is SGHKS, CDR2 YYEKEE, per germline (reference sequence). The CDR3 runs to 14 residues. The CDR3 protein is CASSLAQAQRGYTF. The CDR3 coding sequence is TGTGCCAGCAGCTTGGCTCAGGCCCAGAGGGGCTACACCTTC.

This clonotype has at least ten counts. J is TRBJ2-1 and V is TRBV5-1; TRBD1 matches 12 bases. V trimming: 4 bases; J trimming: 8 bases; junction bases outside the gene matches: 7. The CDR3 is 15 residues long. CDR1 SGHRS and CDR2 YFSETQ come from the germline V gene. The CDR3 coding sequence is TGCGCCAGCAGCGCGGGACAGGGGGCGGGTGATGAGCAGTTCTTC. Translating it yields CASSAGQGAGDEQFF.

This clonotype appeared once. Being one base from a much bigger clone, this may be a read error. The CDR3 does not close with the conserved phenylalanine or tryptophan, likely indicating a read error. The chain couples TRBV11-2 to TRBJ1-2; 10 nucleotides match TRBD1. Germline CDR1 is SGHAT and CDR2 is FQNNGV. The V segment lost 3 bases and the J segment 7 bases; nucleotides outside the gene matches: 5. The length of the CDR3 is 14 residues. This chain's CDR3 is CASSLGQGSSGYTL. DNA of the CDR3: TGTGCCAGCAGCTTGGGACAGGGGAGCAGTGGCTACACCCTC.

At least ten counts were recorded for this clonotype. The chain links TRBV5-1 to TRBJ1-6; the D gene is possibly TRBD1 (5 bases). The germline CDR1 and CDR2 sequences are SGHRS and YFSETQ. The CDR3 runs to 15 residues. V was shortened by 0 bases and J by 9 bases, with 13 bases between the two germline ends. CDR3 bases: TGCGCCAGCAGCTTGGAGGGGCCGCTTAGTTCACCCCTCCACTTT. This codes for CASSLEGPLSSPLHF.

This clonotype was detected many times. DNA of the CDR3: TGTGCCTGGAGCGTCAGGGCCGAAGCTAACTATGGCTACACCTTC. Translated, it gives CAWSVRAEANYGYTF. V is TRBV30 and J is TRBJ1-2, with a possible D match to TRBD1 (5 bases). The CDR3 length is 15 residues. V lost 3 bases and J lost 0, with 14 bases in between. Germline CDR1 is GTSNPN and CDR2 is SVGIG (reference sequence).

The V gene is TRBV7-2, the J gene TRBJ2-2, with 9 bases lining up with TRBD1. J gave up 5 bases and V 6 bases, and 7 bases lay outside the gene matches. The CDR3 runs 15 residues. In germline, CDR1 is SGHTA, CDR2 FQGNSA. CDR3: CASRRRTGETGELFF. The CDR3, as DNA: TGTGCCAGCAGGAGACGGACAGGGGAAACCGGGGAGCTGTTTTTT.